This T cell receptor beta chain was identified in a study of vaccination effects on CD4 cells after COVID-19. Expansion with viral peptide pools was applied to antigen-specific CD4+ T cells by the ViraFEST assay prior to sequencing. Culture proceeded for 10 days, and CD4+ T cells were then isolated. Each vaccine recipient was nucleocapsid antibody negative and had no prior SARS-CoV-2 infection. Here immunoSEQ multiplex PCR was the method, and the copy in TCRdb shows in-frame clones only, minus some. The table lists 20,000 to 30,000 clones, approximately 80% of them singletons, with around 10% in the top ten. The CDR3 has 17 residues. The trim removed 3 bases at V and 0 bases at J, leaving 7 bases unmatched. In germline, CDR1 is MGHRA, CDR2 YSYEKL. Comment on this clone: No antigen is known for it.

The chain is built from TRBV4-1 and TRBJ2-2; 7 bases agree with TRBD2. The clonotype originates from a human donor who received a COVID-19 vaccine. This sample comprised CD4+ T cells from PBMCs cultured with HCoV-NL63 spike peptides, obtained before COVID-19 vaccination. For the CDR3, the DNA is TGCGCCAGCAGCCACGAAACTAGCGCTACGAACACCGGGGAGCTGTTTTTT. Encoded protein: CASSHETSATNTGELFF.